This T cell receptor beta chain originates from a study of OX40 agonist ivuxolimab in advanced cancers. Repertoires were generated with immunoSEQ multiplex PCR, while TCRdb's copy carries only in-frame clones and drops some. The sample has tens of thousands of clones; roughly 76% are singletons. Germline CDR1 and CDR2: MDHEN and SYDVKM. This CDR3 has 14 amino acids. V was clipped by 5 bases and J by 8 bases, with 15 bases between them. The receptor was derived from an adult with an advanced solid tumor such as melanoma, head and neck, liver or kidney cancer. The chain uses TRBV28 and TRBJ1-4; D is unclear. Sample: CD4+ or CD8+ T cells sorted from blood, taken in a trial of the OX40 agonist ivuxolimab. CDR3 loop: CASSPLGLREKLFF. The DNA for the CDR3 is TGTGCCAGCAGTCCCCTGGGTCTAAGGGAAAAACTGTTTTTT.